Given below is one T cell receptor beta chain in context. Looked up from germline, CDR1 is LNHNV and CDR2 is YYDKDF (reference sequence). The CDR3 totals 16 residues. V was cut by 0 bases and J by 1 base, with 10 bases left in between. This record belongs to a study of blood T cell repertoires in COVID-19. Produced via immunoSEQ multiplex PCR; TCRdb's table is partial and in-frame only. This table has about 140,000 clones, 65% to 80% appearing once. The material sequenced was peripheral blood. The clonotype originates from a man aged 50-59 years with acute or convalescent COVID-19. The chain employs TRBV15 and TRBJ1-3; the D is unclear. CDR3 nucleotide sequence: TGTGCCACCAGCAGAGATTTGGGAGTATCTGGAAACACCATATATTTT. Its translation: CATSRDLGVSGNTIYF.